This TCR beta chain originates from a study of blood T cell repertoires in COVID-19. Germline V gene data show CDR1 as LNHNV and CDR2 as YYDKDF (reference sequence). The CDR3 extends over 18 amino acids. V was trimmed by 0 bases and J by 7 bases, leaving 19 bases between them. Clones were sequenced by immunoSEQ multiplex PCR, and TCRdb holds only the in-frame ones, with some missing. The sample consists of approximately 360,000 clones, around 90% of them appearing once. This TCR was sampled from a man aged 35 to 55 with acute or convalescent COVID-19. V usage is TRBV15 and J usage is TRBJ1-6, with no clear D. The sample taken for sequencing was peripheral blood. The CDR3, as DNA: TGTGCCACCAGCAGAGATCCAGTTCGGGTGTCGGGGAATTCACCCCTCCACTTT. Amino acids: CATSRDPVRVSGNSPLHF.